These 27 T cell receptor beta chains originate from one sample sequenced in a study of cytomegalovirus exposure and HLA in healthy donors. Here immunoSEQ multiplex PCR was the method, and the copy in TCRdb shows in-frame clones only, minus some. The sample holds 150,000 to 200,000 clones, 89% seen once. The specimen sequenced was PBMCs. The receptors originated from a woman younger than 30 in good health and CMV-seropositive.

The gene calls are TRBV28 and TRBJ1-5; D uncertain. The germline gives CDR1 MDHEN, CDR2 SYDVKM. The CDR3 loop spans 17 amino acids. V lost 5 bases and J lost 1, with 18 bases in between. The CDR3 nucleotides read TGTGCCAGCAGTCCCCGCATCCACCGGGAGAGCAATCAGCCCCAGCATTTT. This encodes CASSPRIHRESNQPQHF.

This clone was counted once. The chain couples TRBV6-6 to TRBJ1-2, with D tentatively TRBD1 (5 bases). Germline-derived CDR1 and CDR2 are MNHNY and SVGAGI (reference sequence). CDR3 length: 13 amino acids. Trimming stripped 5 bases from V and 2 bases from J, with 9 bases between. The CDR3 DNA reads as TGTGCCAGCAGTGGTGACAGCAACTATGGCTACACCTTC. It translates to CASSGDSNYGYTF.

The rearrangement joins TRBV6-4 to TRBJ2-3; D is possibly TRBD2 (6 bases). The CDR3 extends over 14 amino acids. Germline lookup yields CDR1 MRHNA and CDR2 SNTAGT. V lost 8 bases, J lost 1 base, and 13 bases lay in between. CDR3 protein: CASEGSSGTDTQYF. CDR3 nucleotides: TGTGCCAGCGAGGGGTCTAGCGGCACAGATACGCAGTATTTT.

For the CDR3, the DNA is TGTGCCAGTAGTCCGAGGACAGGGGGCCCCAACGAGCAGTACTTC. The encoded protein is CASSPRTGGPNEQYF. This chain connects TRBV19 to TRBJ2-7; 11 bases align to TRBD1. The germline V gene has CDR1 LNHDA and CDR2 SQIVND (reference sequence). With 5 bases clipped from V and 5 bases from J, the junction kept 8 bases outside the gene matches. This CDR3 region has 15 residues.

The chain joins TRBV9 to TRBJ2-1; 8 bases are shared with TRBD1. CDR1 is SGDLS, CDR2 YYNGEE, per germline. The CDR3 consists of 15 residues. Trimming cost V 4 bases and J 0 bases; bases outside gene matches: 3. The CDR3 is CASSRQGSSYNEQFF. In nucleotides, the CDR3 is TGTGCCAGCAGCAGACAGGGGAGCTCCTACAATGAGCAGTTCTTC. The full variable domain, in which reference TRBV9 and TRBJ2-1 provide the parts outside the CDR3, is DSGVTQTPKHLITATGQRVTLRCSPRSGDLSVYWYQQSLDQGLQFLIQYYNGEERAKGNILERFSAQQFPDLHSELNLSSLELGDSALYFCASSRQGSSYNEQFFGPGTRLTVL.

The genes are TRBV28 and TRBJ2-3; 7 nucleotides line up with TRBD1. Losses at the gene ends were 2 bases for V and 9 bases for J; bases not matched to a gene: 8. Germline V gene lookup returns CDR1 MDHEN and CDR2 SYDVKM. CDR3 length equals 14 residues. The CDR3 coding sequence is TGTGCCAGCAGTTTAGGAAAGGGGGCAAAAACGCAGTATTTT. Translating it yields CASSLGKGAKTQYF.

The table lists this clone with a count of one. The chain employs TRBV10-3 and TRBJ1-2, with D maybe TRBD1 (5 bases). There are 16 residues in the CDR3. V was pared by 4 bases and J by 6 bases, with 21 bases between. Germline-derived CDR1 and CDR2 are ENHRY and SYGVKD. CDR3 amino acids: CAISGGSVTGTNGYTF. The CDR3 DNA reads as TGTGCCATCAGTGGAGGTTCAGTAACAGGTACGAATGGCTACACCTTC.

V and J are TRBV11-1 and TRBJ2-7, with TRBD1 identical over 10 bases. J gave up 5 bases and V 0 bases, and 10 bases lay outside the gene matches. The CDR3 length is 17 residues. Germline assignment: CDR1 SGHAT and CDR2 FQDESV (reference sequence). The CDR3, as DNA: TGTGCCAGCAGCTTAGCGTCTCCGGGACAGGGGAAGAACGAGCAGTACTTC. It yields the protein CASSLASPGQGKNEQYF.

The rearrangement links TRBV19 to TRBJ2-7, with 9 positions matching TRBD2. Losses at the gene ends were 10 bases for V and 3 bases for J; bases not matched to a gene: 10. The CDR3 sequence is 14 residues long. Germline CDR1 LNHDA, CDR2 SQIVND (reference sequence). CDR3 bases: TGTGCCACTTCGACTAGCGGAGGGGTCTACGAGCAGTACTTC. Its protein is CATSTSGGVYEQYF.

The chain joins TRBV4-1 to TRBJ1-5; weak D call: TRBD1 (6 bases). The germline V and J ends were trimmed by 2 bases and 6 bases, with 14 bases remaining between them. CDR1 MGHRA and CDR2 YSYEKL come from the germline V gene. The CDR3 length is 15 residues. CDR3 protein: CASSQSGGPGQPQHF. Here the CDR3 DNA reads TGCGCCAGCAGCCAATCGGGGGGGCCGGGTCAGCCCCAGCATTTT.

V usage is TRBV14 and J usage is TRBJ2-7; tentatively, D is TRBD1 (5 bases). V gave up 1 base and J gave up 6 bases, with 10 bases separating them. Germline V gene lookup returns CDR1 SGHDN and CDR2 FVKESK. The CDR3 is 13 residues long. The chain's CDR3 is CASSQAGLLEQYF. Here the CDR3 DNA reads TGTGCCAGCAGCCAAGCAGGGTTGCTCGAGCAGTACTTC.

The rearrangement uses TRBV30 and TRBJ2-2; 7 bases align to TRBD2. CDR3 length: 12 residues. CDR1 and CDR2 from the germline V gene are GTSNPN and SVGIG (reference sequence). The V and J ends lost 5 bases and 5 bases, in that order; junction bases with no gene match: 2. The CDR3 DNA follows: TGTGCCTGGGACGGGGGGACCGGGGAGCTGTTTTTT. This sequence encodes CAWDGGTGELFF.

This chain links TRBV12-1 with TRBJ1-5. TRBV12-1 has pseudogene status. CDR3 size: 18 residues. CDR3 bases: TGTGCCAGCAGCCCCAAACGGATAGGAGACTATAGCAATCAGCCCCAGCATTTT. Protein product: CASSPKRIGDYSNQPQHF.

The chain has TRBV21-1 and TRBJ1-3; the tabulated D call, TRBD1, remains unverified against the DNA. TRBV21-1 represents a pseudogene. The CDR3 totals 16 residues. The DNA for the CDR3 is TGTGCCAGGTCCGGGACAGGGCATATCTCTGGAAACACCATATATTTT. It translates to CARSGTGHISGNTIYF.

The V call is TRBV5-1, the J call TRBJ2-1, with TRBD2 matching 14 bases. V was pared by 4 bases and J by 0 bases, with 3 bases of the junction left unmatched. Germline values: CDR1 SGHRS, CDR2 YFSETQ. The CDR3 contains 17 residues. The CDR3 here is CASSRTSGRHSYNEQFF. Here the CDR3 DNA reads TGCGCCAGCAGCCGGACTAGCGGGAGGCACTCCTACAATGAGCAGTTCTTC. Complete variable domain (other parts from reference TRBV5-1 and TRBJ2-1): KAGVTQTPRYLIKTRGQQVTLSCSPISGHRSVSWYQQTPGQGLQFLFEYFSETQRNKGNFPGRFSGRQFSNSRSEMNVSTLELGDSALYLCASSRTSGRHSYNEQFFGPGTRLTVL.

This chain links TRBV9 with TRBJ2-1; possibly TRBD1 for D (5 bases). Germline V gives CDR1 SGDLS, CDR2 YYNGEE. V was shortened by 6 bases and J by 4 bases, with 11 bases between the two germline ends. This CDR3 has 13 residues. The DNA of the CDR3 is TGTGCCAGCACGTCACCAGGGTACAATGAGCAGTTCTTC. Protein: CASTSPGYNEQFF.

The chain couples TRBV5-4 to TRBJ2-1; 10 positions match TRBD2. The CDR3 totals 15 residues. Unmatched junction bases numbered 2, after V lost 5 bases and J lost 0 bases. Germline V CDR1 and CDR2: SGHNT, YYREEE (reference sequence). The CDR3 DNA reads TGTGCCAGCAGTCCTAGCGGGAGCTCCTACAATGAGCAGTTCTTC. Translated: CASSPSGSSYNEQFF.

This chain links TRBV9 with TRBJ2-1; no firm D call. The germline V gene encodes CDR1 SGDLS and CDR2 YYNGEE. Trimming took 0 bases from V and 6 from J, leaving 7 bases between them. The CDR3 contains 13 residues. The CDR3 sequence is CASSVATANEQFF. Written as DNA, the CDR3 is TGTGCCAGCAGCGTAGCTACAGCCAATGAGCAGTTCTTC.

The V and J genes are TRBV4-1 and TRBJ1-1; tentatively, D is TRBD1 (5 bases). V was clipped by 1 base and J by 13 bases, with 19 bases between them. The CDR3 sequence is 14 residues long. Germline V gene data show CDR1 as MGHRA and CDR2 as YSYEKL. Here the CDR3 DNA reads TGCGCCAGCAGCCAAGTTCGGCACCTATCGGGGGATTTCTTT. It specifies CASSQVRHLSGDFF.

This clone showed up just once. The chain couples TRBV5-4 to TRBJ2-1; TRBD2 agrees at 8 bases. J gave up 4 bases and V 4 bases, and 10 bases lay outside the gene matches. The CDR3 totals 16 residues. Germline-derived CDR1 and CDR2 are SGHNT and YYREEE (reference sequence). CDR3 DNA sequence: TGTGCCAGCAGCCCGGAGGCGGGAGGAATTTACAATGAGCAGTTCTTC. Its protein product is CASSPEAGGIYNEQFF. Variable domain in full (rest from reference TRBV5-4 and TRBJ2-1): ETGVTQSPTHLIKTRGQQVTLRCSSQSGHNTVSWYQQALGQGPQFIFQYYREEENGRGNFPPRFSGLQFPNYSSELNVNALELDDSALYLCASSPEAGGIYNEQFFGPGTRLTVL.

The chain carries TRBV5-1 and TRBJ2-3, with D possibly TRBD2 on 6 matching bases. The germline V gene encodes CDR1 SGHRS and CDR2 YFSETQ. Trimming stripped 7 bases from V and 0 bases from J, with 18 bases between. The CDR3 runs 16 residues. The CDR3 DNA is TGCGCCAGCCGGGAGCCATACGTTTCTAGCACAGATACGCAGTATTTT. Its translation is CASREPYVSSTDTQYF.

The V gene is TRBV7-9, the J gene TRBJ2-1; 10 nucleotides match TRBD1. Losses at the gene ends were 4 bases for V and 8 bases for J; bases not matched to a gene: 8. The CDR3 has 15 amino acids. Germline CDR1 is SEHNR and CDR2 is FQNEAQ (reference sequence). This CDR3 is CASSSQGQGGDEQFF. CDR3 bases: TGTGCCAGCAGCTCACAAGGACAGGGGGGCGATGAGCAGTTCTTC.

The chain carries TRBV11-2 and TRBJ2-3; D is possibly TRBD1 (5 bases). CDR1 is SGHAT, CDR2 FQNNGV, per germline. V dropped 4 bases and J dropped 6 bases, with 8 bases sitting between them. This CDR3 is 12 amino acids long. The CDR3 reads CASSSGFDTQYF. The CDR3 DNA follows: TGTGCCAGCAGCTCAGGGTTCGATACGCAGTATTTT.

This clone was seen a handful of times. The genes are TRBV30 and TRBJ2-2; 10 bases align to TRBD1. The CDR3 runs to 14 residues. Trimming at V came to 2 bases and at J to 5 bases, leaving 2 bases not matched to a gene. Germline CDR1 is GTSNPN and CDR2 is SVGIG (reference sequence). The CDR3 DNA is TGTGCCTGGAGTCTGGACAGGGGGACCGGGGAGCTGTTTTTT. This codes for CAWSLDRGTGELFF.

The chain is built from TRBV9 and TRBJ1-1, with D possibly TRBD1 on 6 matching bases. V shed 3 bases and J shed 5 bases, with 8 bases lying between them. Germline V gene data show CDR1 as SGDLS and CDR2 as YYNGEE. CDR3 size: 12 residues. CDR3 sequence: CASSATGTEAFF. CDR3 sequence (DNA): TGTGCCAGCAGCGCTACAGGGACTGAAGCTTTCTTT.

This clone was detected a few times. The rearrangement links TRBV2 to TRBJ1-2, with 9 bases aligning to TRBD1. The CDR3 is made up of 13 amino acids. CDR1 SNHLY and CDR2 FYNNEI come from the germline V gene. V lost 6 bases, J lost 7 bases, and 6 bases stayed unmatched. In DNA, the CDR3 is TGTGCCAGCAGGGGACAGGGATTTGTTGGCTACACCTTC. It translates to CASRGQGFVGYTF.

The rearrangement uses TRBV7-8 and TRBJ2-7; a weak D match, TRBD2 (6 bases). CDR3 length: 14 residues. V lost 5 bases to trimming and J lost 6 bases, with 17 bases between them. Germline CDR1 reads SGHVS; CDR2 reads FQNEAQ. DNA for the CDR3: TGTGCCAGCAGCCCGACTAGTGTGGCATCCGAGCAGTACTTC. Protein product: CASSPTSVASEQYF.